This TCR beta chain stems from a study of identical twins. Germline V gene lookup returns CDR1 SGHAT and CDR2 FQDESV (reference sequence). Losses at the gene ends were 5 bases for V and 5 bases for J; bases not matched to a gene: 11. This CDR3 comprises 15 residues. Each CDR3 protein is one row after TCRdb ran MiXCR on the 5' RACE reads. The table records roughly 480,000 distinct CDR3 sequences, around 24% of them present only once. In its sample, this clonotype was seen a few times. This same sample was also taken into another study, of T cells expressing NK-cell markers. According to that study: Sequencing covered eight donors, seven HCMV-seropositive and one seronegative. Restriction of sorting to alpha-beta TCR T cells was accomplished in several experiments using an anti-gamma-delta TCR antibody. The dominant NKG2C+ clonotypes represented about 1.0-8% of CD8+ T cells in six donors.

Sequencing was done on a sample of CD4+ T cells sorted from blood. The J gene is TRBJ2-5, the V gene TRBV11-1, with 7 bases fitting TRBD1. This receptor was identified in a woman between 18 and 29 years old in good health. DNA for the CDR3: TGTGCCAGCAGCGCCAGTACAGGGGCGATGGAGACCCAGTACTTC. It is translated as CASSASTGAMETQYF.